This T cell receptor beta chain is from a study of low-dose radiotherapy and immunotherapy resistance in tumors. The table lists this clonotype with many counts. Looked up from germline, CDR1 is KGHSH and CDR2 is LQKENI. V gave up 0 bases and J gave up 3 bases, with 6 bases separating them. This CDR3 contains 14 residues. TRAV and TRBV primers primed cDNA for both TCRalpha and TCRbeta. TCR amplification used roughly 20 PCR cycles, a constant-region primer and a V-primer adapter. The isolated mRNA underwent amplification through in vitro transcription. TCRdb fed the reads into MiXCR, producing one record per CDR3 protein. The sample has some 38,000 distinct CDR3 sequences, more than 20% seen once; the top ten hold approximately 9%. Time point of the sample: after trial treatment. Regarding treatment: LDRT plus nivolumab, ipilimumab, low-dose cyclophosphamide and aspirin (RACIN trial).

Sequencing used PBMCs, obtained after low-dose radiotherapy plus immunotherapy. This sequence was found in a female donor with ovarian cancer. The chain has TRBV18 and TRBJ2-4; no firm D call. In DNA, the CDR3 is TGTGCCAGCTCACCACCGTCTAGCAAAAACATTCAGTACTTC. Translation: CASSPPSSKNIQYF. Based on the CDR3 plus reference TRBV18 and TRBJ2-4, the full variable domain is NAGVMQNPRHLVRRRGQEARLRCSPMKGHSHVYWYRQLPEEGLKFMVYLQKENIIDESGMPKERFSAEFPKEGPSILRIQQVVRGDSAAYFCASSPPSSKNIQYFGAGTRLSVL.